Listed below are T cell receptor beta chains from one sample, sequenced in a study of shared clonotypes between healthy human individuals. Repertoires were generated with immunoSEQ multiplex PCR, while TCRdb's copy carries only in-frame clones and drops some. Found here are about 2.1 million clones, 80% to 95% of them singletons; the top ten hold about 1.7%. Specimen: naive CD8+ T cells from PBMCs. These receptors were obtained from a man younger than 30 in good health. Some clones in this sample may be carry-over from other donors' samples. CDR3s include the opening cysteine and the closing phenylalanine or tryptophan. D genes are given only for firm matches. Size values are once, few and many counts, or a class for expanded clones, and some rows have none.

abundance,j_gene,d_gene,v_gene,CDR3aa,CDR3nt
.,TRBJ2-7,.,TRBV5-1,CASSLLWDIGGYEQYF,TGCGCCAGCAGCTTACTTTGGGACATAGGGGGCTACGAGCAGTACTTC
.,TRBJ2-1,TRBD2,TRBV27,CASSPLGGVQFF,TGTGCCAGCAGTCCCCTGGGAGGGGTGCAGTTCTTC
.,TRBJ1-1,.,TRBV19,CASSVQRRNTEAFF,TGTGCCAGTAGTGTCCAAAGGAGGAACACTGAAGCTTTCTTT
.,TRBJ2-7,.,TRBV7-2,CASSRRGRGSYEQYF,TGTGCCAGCAGCAGACGGGGACGGGGTTCCTACGAGCAGTACTTC
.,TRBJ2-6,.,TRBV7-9,CASSSGRTGANVLTF,TGTGCCAGCAGCTCAGGGCGGACTGGGGCCAACGTCCTGACTTTC
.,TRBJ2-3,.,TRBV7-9,CASTPPLPETSTDTQYF,TGTGCCAGCACCCCGCCCCTCCCAGAGACTAGCACAGATACGCAGTATTTT
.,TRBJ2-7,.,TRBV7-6,CASSPVLSYEQYF,TGTGCCAGCAGCCCAGTTCTAAGTTACGAGCAGTACTTC
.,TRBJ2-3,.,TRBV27,CASSATDTQYF,TGTGCCAGCAGTGCCACAGATACGCAGTATTTT
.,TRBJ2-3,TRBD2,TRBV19,CAIGAGDSPHPQYF,TGTGCCATAGGGGCGGGGGATTCCCCCCATCCGCAGTATTTT
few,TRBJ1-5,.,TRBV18,CASSPAGPRIQPQHF,TGTGCCAGCTCACCAGCGGGACCTCGGATACAGCCCCAGCATTTT
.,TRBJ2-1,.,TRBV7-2,CASSITLSSYNEQFF,TGTGCCAGCAGCATTACCCTGAGCTCCTACAATGAGCAGTTCTTC
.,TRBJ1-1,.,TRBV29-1,CSVEDGGARFGTEAFF,TGCAGCGTTGAAGACGGGGGGGCGCGTTTCGGCACTGAAGCTTTCTTT
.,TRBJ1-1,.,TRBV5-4,CASSLNDRSRNTEAFF,TGTGCCAGCAGCTTGAATGACAGGTCCCGGAACACTGAAGCTTTCTTT
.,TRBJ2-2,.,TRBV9,CASSAQGPGELFF,TGTGCCAGCAGCGCCCAAGGGCCCGGGGAGCTGTTTTTT
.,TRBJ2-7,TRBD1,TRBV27,CASSPRQGTTYEQYF,TGTGCCAGCAGTCCCCGACAGGGAACCACCTACGAGCAGTACTTC
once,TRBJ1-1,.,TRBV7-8,CASSSLLSNTEAFF,TGTGCCAGCAGCTCTCTCCTGTCGAACACTGAAGCTTTCTTT
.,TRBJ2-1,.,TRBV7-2,CASSFLIREQFF,TGTGCCAGCAGCTTTTTGATACGTGAGCAGTTCTTC
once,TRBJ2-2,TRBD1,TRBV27,CASSWGGTGGELFF,TGTGCCAGCAGTTGGGGCGGGACAGGGGGGGAGCTGTTTTTT
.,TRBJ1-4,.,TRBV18,CASSPETKESEKLFF,TGTGCCAGCTCACCTGAGACAAAGGAGAGTGAAAAACTGTTTTTT
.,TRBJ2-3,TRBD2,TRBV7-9,CASSLASGGFVNTQYF,TGTGCCAGCAGCTTGGCTAGCGGGGGGTTCGTGAATACGCAGTATTTT
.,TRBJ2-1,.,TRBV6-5,CASSYSPHNEQFF,TGTGCCAGCAGTTACTCCCCGCACAATGAGCAGTTCTTC
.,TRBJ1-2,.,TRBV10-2,CASSEVGSNYGYTF,TGCGCCAGCAGTGAGGTGGGCAGTAACTATGGCTACACCTTC
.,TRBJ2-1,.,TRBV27,CASSWTRAVSEQFF,TGTGCCAGCAGTTGGACGCGAGCCGTATCCGAGCAGTTCTTC
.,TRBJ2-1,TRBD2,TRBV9,CASSPYRGLAYNEQFF,TGTGCCAGCAGCCCGTACCGGGGACTAGCCTACAATGAGCAGTTCTTC
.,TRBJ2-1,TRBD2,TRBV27,CASGTASAGGQNEQFF,TGTGCCAGCGGCACCGCGAGCGCGGGAGGGCAGAATGAGCAGTTCTTC
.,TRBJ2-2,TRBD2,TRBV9,CASSVSGTNTGELFF,TGTGCCAGCAGCGTGAGCGGGACGAACACCGGGGAGCTGTTTTTT
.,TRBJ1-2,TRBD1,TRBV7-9,CASSLGDRGRSGYTF,TGTGCCAGCAGCTTAGGGGACAGGGGTAGGAGTGGCTACACCTTC
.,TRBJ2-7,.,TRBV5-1,CASSLGAVSTNYEQYF,TGCGCCAGCAGCTTGGGGGCCGTTTCCACGAACTACGAGCAGTACTTC
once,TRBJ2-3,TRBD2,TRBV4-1,CASSQESSGATLITDTQYF,TGCGCCAGCAGCCAAGAGTCCAGCGGGGCAACGTTAATCACAGATACGCAGTATTTT
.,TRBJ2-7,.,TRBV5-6,CASSLSRANYEQYF,TGTGCCAGCAGCTTATCCAGGGCAAACTACGAGCAGTACTTC
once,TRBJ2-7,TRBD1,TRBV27,CASSPVSGTGPYEQYF,TGTGCCAGCAGTCCAGTATCCGGGACAGGGCCCTACGAGCAGTACTTC
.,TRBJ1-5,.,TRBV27,CASSFQGPNQPQHF,TGTGCCAGCAGTTTTCAGGGGCCCAATCAGCCCCAGCATTTT
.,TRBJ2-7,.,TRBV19,CASSIGRTAAYEQYF,TGTGCCAGTAGTATAGGAAGGACAGCCGCCTACGAGCAGTACTTC
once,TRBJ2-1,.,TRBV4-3,CASSQGHSSYNEQFF,TGCGCCAGCAGCCAAGGTCACTCGAGCTACAATGAGCAGTTCTTC
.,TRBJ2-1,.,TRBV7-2,CASSGGPPGLLSNEQFF,TGTGCCAGCAGCGGGGGGCCACCGGGACTGCTGTCCAATGAGCAGTTCTTC
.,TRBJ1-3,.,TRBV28,CASSFPREASGNTIYF,TGTGCCAGCAGTTTCCCCAGGGAGGCGTCTGGAAACACCATATATTTT
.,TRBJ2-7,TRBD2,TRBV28,CASSPLAGLNLGYEQYF,TGTGCCAGCAGTCCACTAGCGGGTCTCAACCTGGGCTACGAGCAGTACTTC
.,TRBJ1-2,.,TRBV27,CASSLAGPYGYTF,TGTGCCAGCAGTTTAGCAGGGCCGTATGGCTACACCTTC
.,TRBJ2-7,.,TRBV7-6,CASSLAPLGSDPSYEQYF,TGTGCCAGCAGCTTAGCGCCCCTCGGGAGTGACCCCTCCTACGAGCAGTACTTC
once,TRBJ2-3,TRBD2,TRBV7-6,CASSATSGLVSDTQYF,TGTGCCAGCAGCGCGACTAGCGGGCTGGTTTCAGATACGCAGTATTTT
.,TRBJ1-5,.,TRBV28,CASLMDGSNQPQHF,TGTGCCAGTCTGATGGACGGTAGCAATCAGCCCCAGCATTTT
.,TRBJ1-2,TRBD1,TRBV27,CASSGWGQGEGYTF,TGTGCCAGCAGTGGATGGGGACAGGGGGAAGGCTACACCTTC
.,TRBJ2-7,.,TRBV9,CASSTGPGLSYEQYF,TGTGCCAGCAGCACCGGCCCAGGACTCTCCTACGAGCAGTACTTC
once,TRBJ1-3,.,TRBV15,CATSGRDGGNTIYF,TGTGCCACCAGCGGGAGGGACGGAGGAAACACCATATATTTT
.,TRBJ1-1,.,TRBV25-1,CASKVGAFF,TGTGCCAGCAAGGTGGGTGCTTTCTTT
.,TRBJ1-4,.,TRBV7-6,CASGVGNEKLFF,TGTGCCAGCGGTGTGGGGAATGAAAAACTGTTTTTT
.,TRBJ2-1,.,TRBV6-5,CASSSLMDEQFF,TGTGCCAGCAGTTCCCTTATGGATGAGCAGTTCTTC
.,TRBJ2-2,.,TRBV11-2,CASSSRAGKNTGELFF,TGTGCCAGCAGCTCCCGGGCAGGGAAAAACACCGGGGAGCTGTTTTTT
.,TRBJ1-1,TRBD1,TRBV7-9,CASSLLTGGILNTEAFF,TGTGCCAGCAGCTTACTGACAGGGGGCATTTTAAACACTGAAGCTTTCTTT
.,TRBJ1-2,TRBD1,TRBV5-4,CASSSRTGGVGYTF,TGTGCCAGCAGCTCCAGGACAGGGGGCGTCGGCTACACCTTC
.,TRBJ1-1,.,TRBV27,CASSLSFRGNTEAFF,TGTGCCAGCAGTTTAAGTTTCCGGGGGAACACTGAAGCTTTCTTT
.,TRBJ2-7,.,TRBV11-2,CASSLEYASAYEQYF,TGTGCCAGCAGCTTAGAGTACGCCTCCGCCTACGAGCAGTACTTC
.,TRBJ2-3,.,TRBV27,CASSLSPKRVDTQYF,TGTGCCAGCAGTTTATCGCCAAAGCGGGTCGATACGCAGTATTTT
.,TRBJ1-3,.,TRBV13,CASSKGRARNTIYF,TGTGCCAGCAGCAAGGGACGGGCCCGGAACACCATATATTTT
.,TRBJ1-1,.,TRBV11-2,CASSWGDPGTNTEAFF,TGTGCCAGCAGCTGGGGGGACCCGGGGACGAACACTGAAGCTTTCTTT
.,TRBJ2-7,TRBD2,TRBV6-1,CASSGLAGSYEQYF,TGTGCCAGCAGTGGACTAGCGGGCTCATACGAGCAGTACTTC
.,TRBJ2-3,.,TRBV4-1,CASSQDRGVRTALTDTQYF,TGCGCCAGCAGCCAAGATAGGGGAGTGCGGACAGCCCTAACAGATACGCAGTATTTT
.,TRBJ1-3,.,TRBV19,CASSKGAGNTIYF,TGTGCCAGTAGTAAGGGTGCAGGCAACACCATATATTTT
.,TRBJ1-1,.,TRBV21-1,CASSKNRQGANTEAFF,TGTGCCAGCAGCAAAAATCGACAGGGCGCGAACACTGAAGCTTTCTTT
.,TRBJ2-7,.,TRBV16,CASSPSTENEQYF,TGTGCCAGCAGCCCCTCCACAGAGAACGAGCAGTACTTC